This TCR beta chain was recorded in a study of blood T cell repertoires in COVID-19. Study-wide context: PBMCs, B-cell-depleted T cells, or T cells provided the cDNA or gDNA that made up the material.

This clone was picked up one time. CDR1 is SGHTA, CDR2 FQGNSA, per germline. The CDR3 consists of 14 residues. Trimming pared 1 base from V and 2 bases from J, leaving 9 bases between. The protocol was immunoSEQ multiplex PCR, while the TCRdb copy is restricted to in-frame clones and leaves out a portion. The data show around 260,000 clones, around 85% seen once. V usage is TRBV7-2 and J usage is TRBJ2-7; D ambiguous. The TCR comes from a human donor with COVID-19, enrolled during active disease. The donor label of this sample is uncertain. The sample consisted of peripheral blood. The CDR3 sequence is CASSLEAATYEQYF. The CDR3 nucleotides are TGTGCCAGCAGCTTAGAGGCGGCGACCTACGAGCAGTACTTC.